The clone carrying this T cell receptor beta chain was seen ten or more times. Its cognate antigen is unknown. Time point specified: newly diagnosed GD, antithyroid drugs for less than 3 months. The TCR library was made from RNA that had been extracted from PBMCs in TRIzol. Arm-PCR of CDR3 regions and iRepertoire HTBI primers were used to build TCR beta libraries. Each CDR3 protein is one row after TCRdb ran MiXCR on the multiplex PCR reads. The sample has more than 300,000 distinct CDR3 sequences, about 11% seen once. The data were obtained in a study of regulatory T cells in long-lasting Graves disease. Overall study results and limits: TRBV28 was favored in persistent disease, as were TRBJ1-2 and TRBJ2-5.

CDR1 is KGHDR and CDR2 is SFDVKD in the germline V gene. The germline V and J ends were trimmed by 3 bases and 2 bases, with 6 bases remaining between them. CDR3 size: 13 residues. This same sample was also part of a study on T cells in Graves' hyperthyroidism and ophthalmopathy. Per that paper: Those patients with uncontrolled infection, other autoimmune disease, pregnancy or lactation were excluded. Using the HTBI primer set, a first-round RT-PCR was run on the TCR CDR3.

The clonotype originates from a young woman with Graves disease. The sample consisted of peripheral blood mononuclear cells (PBMCs), taken at new diagnosis, from a patient treated with antithyroid drugs. V and J are TRBV24-1 and TRBJ1-1, with D hard to call. The DNA of the CDR3 is TGTGCCACCAGTGATGGTCGTAACACTGAAGCTTTCTTT. It yields the protein CATSDGRNTEAFF.